The 2 T cell receptor beta chains below come from one sample, sequenced in a study of blood T cells in healthy people across ages. A J-beta primer mix and a sample-barcoded 5' primer were used in a second PCR of roughly 7 to 12 cycles. TCRdb itself ran the 5' RACE reads through MiXCR, one entry per CDR3 protein. The sample lists almost 1 million distinct CDR3 sequences, roughly 47% seen once, with about 21% in the top ten. Sequences were obtained from blood. The receptors originated from a woman aged 55 to 70 in good health.

Concerning this clonotype: Germline and junction disagree at one end, which may indicate a read error. The chain uses TRBV12-3 or TRBV12-4 and TRBJ1-2; D is perhaps TRBD1 (5 bases). The CDR3 sequence is 13 residues long. As DNA, the CDR3 is TGTGCCAGCAGTTTGGACACCAGCTATGACTACACCTTC. Translated: CASSLDTSYDYTF.

This chain joins TRBV12-3 or TRBV12-4 and TRBJ1-1; maybe TRBD1 (5 bases). Trimming stripped 6 bases from V and 5 bases from J, with 16 bases between. CDR3 length: 14 residues. The DNA of the CDR3 is TGTGCCAGCAGACTATCGGGACGTTTGACTGAAGCTTTCTTT. This sequence encodes CASRLSGRLTEAFF.